The clone carrying this T cell receptor beta chain is a singleton in its sample. Documented treatment: oral pan-JAK inhibitor, 5-10 mg twice daily. Germline V gene data show CDR1 as SNHLY and CDR2 as FYNNEI. Trimming took off 1 base at V and 0 bases at J, with 7 bases between the two ends. The CDR3 loop spans 15 amino acids. TCR sequencing used cDNA made by reverse transcription of extracted RNA. TCRdb's copy holds only in-frame clones and misses some; the assay was immunoSEQ multiplex PCR. The sample gives around 110,000 clones, roughly 84% of which show up once; roughly a quarter is in the top ten. This sample was included in a study of CD8+ T cells in alopecia areata. Overall study: Each day, treated patients took oral tofacitinib twice, at 5 to 10 mg per dose.

The input for sequencing was CD8+ T cells sorted from blood, taken at week 24, from a patient treated with tofacitinib. The clonotype comes from a human donor with alopecia areata. This chain uses TRBV2 with TRBJ1-3; no clear D. CDR3 nucleotides: TGTGCCAGCAGTGAAGACAACCGCTCTGGAAACACCATATATTTT. Translation gives CASSEDNRSGNTIYF.